Included here is one T cell receptor beta chain sequence, with context. Its antigen is not known. These data are taken from a study of cytomegalovirus exposure and HLA in healthy donors. Study as a whole: When about 400 donors were genotyped, 81% of them were found to fall in the Caucasian-associated ancestry cluster.

Findings and caveats of the study: Later on, a genetic analysis was performed. It linked a missense variant in DCLRE1C with V- and J-gene trimming of TCR beta. In a later analysis, several top co-occurrence clusters appeared linked to parvovirus B19, influenza, CMV and Epstein-Barr virus.

The CDR3 sequence is 15 residues long. Per germline, CDR1 LGHNA and CDR2 YNFKEQ. Unmatched junction bases numbered 3, after V lost 6 bases and J lost 0 bases. With 60 Vbeta and 13 Jbeta primers, the PCR was carried out. In the original analysis: In a later analysis, 80 million or so unique TCR beta chains included roughly 11 million shared by two or more donors. The protocol was immunoSEQ multiplex PCR, while the TCRdb copy is restricted to in-frame clones and leaves out a portion. V and J calls and clone size are those listed in that table; D and trimming were worked out from the DNA. The sample carries about 76,000 clones, under 80% recorded once.

The rearrangement uses TRBV4-2 and TRBJ2-3, with 10 positions matching TRBD2. This TCR was sampled from a man in his fifties or sixties in good health and CMV-seropositive. The sequencing input was PBMCs. CDR3 region: CASRETSGSTDTQYF. The DNA of the CDR3 is TGTGCCAGCAGGGAGACTAGCGGGAGCACAGATACGCAGTATTTT.